The 9 T cell receptor beta chains presented below share a single source sample, sequenced in a study of shared clonotypes between healthy human individuals. TCRdb keeps only in-frame clones here, not all; method: immunoSEQ multiplex PCR. The sample holds roughly 2.5 million clones; just over 90% are singletons and the top ten take around 0.15%. Sequenced: naive CD4+ T cells sorted from blood. As for subset: CD45RA+ positively selected. The receptors derive from a man between 18 and 29 years old in good health.

The rearrangement links TRBV27 to TRBJ2-1; the match to TRBD2 covers 12 bases. The J segment lost 4 bases and the V segment lost 0 bases, leaving 4 bases of the junction unmatched. CDR3 length equals 17 residues. Germline-derived CDR1 and CDR2 are MNHEY and SMNVEV (reference sequence). CDR3 sequence (DNA): TGTGCCAGCAGTTTATCAAGGCTAGCGGGGGGGTACAATGAGCAGTTCTTC. This gives the protein CASSLSRLAGGYNEQFF.

This clone has only one observation. The rearrangement joins TRBV2 to TRBJ1-6; weak D call: TRBD1 (5 bases). Trimming took off 3 bases at V and 7 bases at J, with 13 bases between the two ends. Germline values: CDR1 SNHLY, CDR2 FYNNEI. The CDR3 is 15 residues long. The CDR3 bases are TGTGCCAGCAGTGATGAGGGGCAAAACAATTCACCCCTCCACTTT. This translates into CASSDEGQNNSPLHF.

V usage is TRBV19 and J usage is TRBJ1-3; the D is unclear. Trimming pared 3 bases from V and 7 bases from J, leaving 19 bases between. The CDR3 loop spans 16 amino acids. Looked up from germline, CDR1 is LNHDA and CDR2 is SQIVND (reference sequence). CDR3 loop: CASSMTQKGRMNTIYF. The CDR3 DNA sequence: TGTGCCAGTAGTATGACGCAGAAAGGAAGAATGAACACCATATATTTT.

Worth noting for this clone: Different DNA sequences within this sample yield the same CDR3. V usage is TRBV9 and J usage is TRBJ1-5, with D tentatively TRBD1 (6 bases). Germline V gene sequence: CDR1 SGDLS, CDR2 YYNGEE. The CDR3 has 15 amino acids. V shed 0 bases and J shed 0 bases, with 7 bases lying between them. CDR3 loop: CASSVAGDSNQPQHF. CDR3 sequence (DNA): TGTGCCAGCAGCGTAGCAGGGGATAGCAATCAGCCCCAGCATTTT. The variable domain in full, with the rest retrieved from reference TRBV9 and TRBJ1-5, is DSGVTQTPKHLITATGQRVTLRCSPRSGDLSVYWYQQSLDQGLQFLIQYYNGEERAKGNILERFSAQQFPDLHSELNLSSLELGDSALYFCASSVAGDSNQPQHFGDGTRLSIL.

A single count supports this clone. This chain links TRBV19 with TRBJ1-5; D is undetermined. The V end lost 0 bases, the J end lost 3 bases, and 12 bases lay between the germline ends. Germline loops: CDR1 LNHDA, CDR2 SQIVND (reference sequence). This CDR3 spans 16 amino acids. The CDR3 bases are TGTGCCAGTAGTATAGATCGTCCCCGGTCCAATCAGCCCCAGCATTTT. This gives the protein CASSIDRPRSNQPQHF. Combining the CDR3 with reference TRBV19 and TRBJ1-5 gives the whole variable domain DGGITQSPKYLFRKEGQNVTLSCEQNLNHDAMYWYRQDPGQGLRLIYYSQIVNDFQKGDIAEGYSVSREKKESFPLTVTSAQKNPTAFYLCASSIDRPRSNQPQHFGDGTRLSIL.

The genes are TRBV7-9 and TRBJ2-5; D is possibly TRBD2 (7 bases). V gave up 3 bases and J gave up 7 bases, with 21 bases separating them. The CDR3 has 16 amino acids. Germline-derived CDR1 and CDR2 are SEHNR and FQNEAQ (reference sequence). CDR3 loop: CASSLESRGGVGTQYF. CDR3 DNA: TGTGCCAGCAGCTTGGAGTCTCGCGGGGGCGTAGGGACCCAGTACTTC.

Comment on this clone: Additional DNA sequences in this sample encode the identical CDR3. The V and J genes are TRBV18 and TRBJ2-5; D unclear. Trimming took off 3 bases at V and 2 bases at J, with 7 bases between the two ends. Germline CDR1 is KGHSH and CDR2 is LQKENI. The CDR3 covers 13 residues. CDR3 protein: CASSPPLQETQYF. CDR3 DNA: TGTGCCAGCTCACCGCCCCTACAAGAGACCCAGTACTTC.

This clone appeared once. The chain combines TRBV7-2 with TRBJ2-7; possible D gene TRBD1, 6 bases. The CDR3 spans 14 residues. CDR1 and CDR2 (germline): SGHTA, FQGNSA. The ends were cut back, 5 bases at V and 2 bases at J, with 13 bases in the middle. This CDR3 is CASSADRWTYEQYF. In DNA, the CDR3 is TGTGCCAGCAGCGCCGACAGGTGGACCTACGAGCAGTACTTC.

V and J are TRBV9 and TRBJ2-3; TRBD1 matches at 8 bases. The CDR3 is 16 amino acids. With V trimmed by 3 bases and J by 3 bases, 9 bases remained unmatched. Germline V gene lookup returns CDR1 SGDLS and CDR2 YYNGEE. CDR3 sequence reads: CASSALDRGWTDTQYF. The CDR3 DNA reads TGTGCCAGCAGCGCACTCGACAGGGGTTGGACAGATACGCAGTATTTT.